Below, one TCR beta chain is given with its context. What it recognizes is unknown. These data come from a study of glioma-infiltrating T cells. V was cut by 10 bases and J by 2 bases, with 10 bases left in between. The germline V gene encodes CDR1 WSHSY and CDR2 SAAADI. This CDR3 is 12 amino acids long. The iRepertoire nested amplicon-rescue multiplex PCR amplified TCR alpha and beta CDR3s from RNA. Using its own MiXCR run on the multiplex PCR reads, TCRdb lists one record per CDR3 protein. The data contain about 190,000 distinct CDR3 sequences, about 31% of them singletons. Whole-study findings and limits: Only very few CDR3 sequences appeared in both tissue and blood. Above-expected tissue-blood divergence occurred in all gliomas, most in low-grade ones.

The clonotype was recovered from a human donor with low-grade glioma or glioblastoma, undergoing nonglioma brain surgery, or in good health (not recorded which). The chain combines TRBV10-2 with TRBJ2-3; D is unclear. Sequenced material: glioma tissue, nonneoplastic brain tissue, or PBMCs (not recorded which). The CDR3 spells CANSSNTDTQYF. CDR3 bases: TGCGCCAACAGCAGTAACACAGATACGCAGTATTTT.